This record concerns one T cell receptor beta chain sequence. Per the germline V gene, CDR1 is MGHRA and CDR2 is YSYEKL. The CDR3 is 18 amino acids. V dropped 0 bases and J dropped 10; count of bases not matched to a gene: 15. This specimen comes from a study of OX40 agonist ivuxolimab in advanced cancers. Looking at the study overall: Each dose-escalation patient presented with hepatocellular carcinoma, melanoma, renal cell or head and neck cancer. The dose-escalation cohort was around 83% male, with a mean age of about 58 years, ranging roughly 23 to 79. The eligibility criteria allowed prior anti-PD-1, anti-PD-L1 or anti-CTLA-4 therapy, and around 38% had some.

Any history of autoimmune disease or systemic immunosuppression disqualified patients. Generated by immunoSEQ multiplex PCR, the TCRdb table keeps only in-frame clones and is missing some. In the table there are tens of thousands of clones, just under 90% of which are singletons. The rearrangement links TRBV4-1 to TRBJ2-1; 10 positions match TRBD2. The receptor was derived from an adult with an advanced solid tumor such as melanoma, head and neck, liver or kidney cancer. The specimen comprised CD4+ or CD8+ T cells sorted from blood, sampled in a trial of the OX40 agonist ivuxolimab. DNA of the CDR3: TGCGCCAGCAGCCAAGAACTACTAGCGGGGCCCGGCCCAGGAGAGCAGTTCTTC. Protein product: CASSQELLAGPGPGEQFF.